This TCR beta chain comes out of a study of blood T cell repertoires in COVID-19. Whole-study context: Nucleic acid was either cDNA or gDNA, and it came from T cells, B-cell-depleted T cells, or PBMCs.

Living in 25 or so US areas, the participants were between roughly 18 and 90 years of age. What the recovered Cohort 3 donors had was two negative PCRs, clearance, or symptom resolution. Germline V CDR1 and CDR2: SGHTA, FQGNSA. J was trimmed by 5 bases and V by 1 base; bases with no gene match: 9. The CDR3 consists of 16 residues. Generated by immunoSEQ multiplex PCR, the TCRdb table keeps only in-frame clones and is missing some. The table has about 180,000 clones, 88% seen once. The rearrangement links TRBV7-2 to TRBJ2-5, with 8 bases lining up with TRBD2. The sequencing sample was made of PBMCs or T cells enriched from blood (not recorded which). The TCR was taken from a woman aged 18-29 years who had recovered from COVID-19. The CDR3 loop reads CASSLDPAGGRETQYF. The CDR3 DNA reads as TGTGCCAGCAGCTTAGATCCCGCGGGGGGTCGGGAGACCCAGTACTTC.